These T cell receptor beta chains were read from a single sample in a study of shared clonotypes between healthy human individuals. Libraries were prepared by immunoSEQ multiplex PCR; TCRdb keeps only in-frame clonotypes and omits some of them. The sample lists roughly 2,300,000 clones; roughly 90% were seen once. Sequenced sample: naive CD4+ T cells from PBMCs. The receptors here all came from a young man in good health. Some clones in this sample may be carry-over from other donors' samples. CDR3s include the opening cysteine and the closing phenylalanine or tryptophan. Fields, in order: D gene, J gene, V gene, clone size, CDR3 protein, CDR3 DNA. D genes are given only for firm matches. The size entry is marked missing in some rows and otherwise reads once, few, many or a size class.

d_call: TRBD2
j_call: TRBJ2-7
v_call: TRBV28
clone_size: NA
cdr3_aa: CASSRGSRLAGLYEQYF
cdr3_nt: TGTGCCAGCAGTCGGGGGTCGAGACTAGCGGGACTCTACGAGCAGTACTTC

d_call: TRBD1
j_call: TRBJ1-1
v_call: TRBV7-9
clone_size: NA
cdr3_aa: CASSPRQGRGTEAFF
cdr3_nt: TGTGCCAGCAGCCCGCGACAGGGAAGGGGAACTGAAGCTTTCTTT

d_call: TRBD2
j_call: TRBJ2-7
v_call: TRBV19
clone_size: NA
cdr3_aa: CASRGGLAGAYEQYF
cdr3_nt: TGTGCCAGTAGAGGGGGGCTAGCGGGAGCCTACGAGCAGTACTTC

d_call: NA
j_call: TRBJ1-1
v_call: TRBV9
clone_size: NA
cdr3_aa: CASSPQGNTEAFF
cdr3_nt: TGTGCCAGCAGCCCACAGGGTAACACTGAAGCTTTCTTT

d_call: TRBD1
j_call: TRBJ1-2
v_call: TRBV5-4
clone_size: NA
cdr3_aa: CASTPTGGVPNYGYTF
cdr3_nt: TGTGCCAGCACCCCGACAGGGGGAGTTCCCAACTATGGCTACACCTTC

d_call: NA
j_call: TRBJ1-3
v_call: TRBV6-5
clone_size: once
cdr3_aa: CASSTSGNTIYF
cdr3_nt: TGTGCCAGCAGTACCTCTGGAAACACCATATATTTT

d_call: TRBD2
j_call: TRBJ2-5
v_call: TRBV6-5
clone_size: NA
cdr3_aa: CASSMASGQETQYF
cdr3_nt: TGTGCCAGCAGCATGGCTAGCGGTCAAGAGACCCAGTACTTC

d_call: TRBD2
j_call: TRBJ2-3
v_call: TRBV11-1
clone_size: NA
cdr3_aa: CASSAGGISTDTQYF
cdr3_nt: TGTGCCAGCAGTGCGGGAGGAATAAGCACAGATACGCAGTATTTT

d_call: TRBD2
j_call: TRBJ2-4
v_call: TRBV30
clone_size: NA
cdr3_aa: CAWSPSGISKNIQYF
cdr3_nt: TGTGCCTGGAGTCCTAGCGGGATTTCCAAAAACATTCAGTACTTC

d_call: NA
j_call: TRBJ1-1
v_call: TRBV6-5
clone_size: NA
cdr3_aa: CASSRGRMNTEAFF
cdr3_nt: TGTGCCAGCTCCCGCGGGCGGATGAACACTGAAGCTTTCTTT

d_call: NA
j_call: TRBJ2-4
v_call: TRBV7-9
clone_size: NA
cdr3_aa: CASSFTGPTKNIQYF
cdr3_nt: TGTGCCAGCAGCTTTACAGGGCCGACCAAAAACATTCAGTACTTC

d_call: TRBD2
j_call: TRBJ2-5
v_call: TRBV5-1
clone_size: NA
cdr3_aa: CASSTGLAGGYQETQYF
cdr3_nt: TGCGCCAGCAGCACGGGACTAGCGGGAGGGTACCAAGAGACCCAGTACTTC

d_call: NA
j_call: TRBJ2-1
v_call: TRBV11-2
clone_size: NA
cdr3_aa: CASSGGGASYNEQFF
cdr3_nt: TGTGCCAGCAGTGGGGGAGGAGCCTCCTACAATGAGCAGTTCTTC

d_call: NA
j_call: TRBJ1-1
v_call: TRBV19
clone_size: NA
cdr3_aa: CASSIRGDTEAFF
cdr3_nt: TGTGCCAGTAGTATTAGGGGGGACACTGAAGCTTTCTTT

d_call: NA
j_call: TRBJ2-1
v_call: TRBV7-3
clone_size: NA
cdr3_aa: CASSLIRDSYNEQFF
cdr3_nt: TGTGCCAGCAGCTTGATCCGGGACTCTTACAATGAGCAGTTCTTC

d_call: NA
j_call: TRBJ2-2
v_call: TRBV5-1
clone_size: NA
cdr3_aa: CASTVGGGANTGELFF
cdr3_nt: TGCGCCAGCACCGTGGGGGGGGGCGCGAACACCGGGGAGCTGTTTTTT

d_call: NA
j_call: TRBJ1-1
v_call: TRBV19
clone_size: NA
cdr3_aa: CASSSTVNTEAFF
cdr3_nt: TGTGCCAGTAGTAGTACAGTGAACACTGAAGCTTTCTTT

d_call: TRBD1
j_call: TRBJ2-7
v_call: TRBV30
clone_size: NA
cdr3_aa: CAWSQDRGPSEQYF
cdr3_nt: TGTGCCTGGAGTCAGGACAGGGGGCCCTCGGAGCAGTACTTC

d_call: TRBD1
j_call: TRBJ1-5
v_call: TRBV15
clone_size: NA
cdr3_aa: CATSRDQGQAKNQPQHF
cdr3_nt: TGTGCCACCAGCAGAGATCAAGGACAGGCCAAAAATCAGCCCCAGCATTTT

d_call: NA
j_call: TRBJ2-1
v_call: TRBV5-1
clone_size: once
cdr3_aa: CASSLSGTNSYNEQFF
cdr3_nt: TGCGCCAGCAGCCTCTCCGGGACAAACTCCTACAATGAGCAGTTCTTC

d_call: TRBD1
j_call: TRBJ1-5
v_call: TRBV15
clone_size: NA
cdr3_aa: CATSRASADRGYYGNQPQHF
cdr3_nt: TGTGCCACCAGCAGGGCCAGCGCAGACAGGGGTTATTATGGCAATCAGCCCCAGCATTTT

d_call: NA
j_call: TRBJ2-2
v_call: TRBV7-3
clone_size: NA
cdr3_aa: CASSRVNTGELFF
cdr3_nt: TGTGCCAGCAGCCGGGTGAACACCGGGGAGCTGTTTTTT

d_call: NA
j_call: TRBJ1-1
v_call: TRBV27
clone_size: NA
cdr3_aa: CASSLMPTGSTEAFF
cdr3_nt: TGTGCCAGCAGTCTTATGCCGACGGGCAGTACTGAAGCTTTCTTT

d_call: NA
j_call: TRBJ1-1
v_call: TRBV7-2
clone_size: NA
cdr3_aa: CASSSPSSGIEAFF
cdr3_nt: TGTGCCAGCAGCTCACCGAGCTCAGGGATTGAAGCTTTCTTT

d_call: TRBD1
j_call: TRBJ1-1
v_call: TRBV28
clone_size: NA
cdr3_aa: CASRQQGGVNTEAFF
cdr3_nt: TGTGCCAGCAGACAACAGGGGGGCGTGAACACTGAAGCTTTCTTT

d_call: NA
j_call: TRBJ2-5
v_call: TRBV28
clone_size: NA
cdr3_aa: CASSSSPGQLGGETQYF
cdr3_nt: TGTGCCAGCAGTTCCTCTCCCGGACAGCTCGGAGGAGAGACCCAGTACTTC

d_call: TRBD1
j_call: TRBJ2-5
v_call: TRBV4-1
clone_size: NA
cdr3_aa: CASSQAPTGGEETQYF
cdr3_nt: TGCGCCAGCAGCCAAGCACCGACAGGGGGGGAGGAGACCCAGTACTTC

d_call: NA
j_call: TRBJ2-1
v_call: TRBV7-3
clone_size: NA
cdr3_aa: CASSLTGSYNEQFF
cdr3_nt: TGTGCCAGCAGCTTAACCGGCAGCTACAATGAGCAGTTCTTC

d_call: NA
j_call: TRBJ2-2
v_call: TRBV7-2
clone_size: NA
cdr3_aa: CASSLARTGELFF
cdr3_nt: TGTGCCAGCAGCTTAGCCCGAACCGGGGAGCTGTTTTTT

d_call: TRBD1
j_call: TRBJ1-1
v_call: TRBV18
clone_size: NA
cdr3_aa: CASSATGGNTEAFF
cdr3_nt: TGTGCCAGCTCAGCGACAGGGGGCAACACTGAAGCTTTCTTT

d_call: TRBD1
j_call: TRBJ2-2
v_call: TRBV6-1
clone_size: NA
cdr3_aa: CASLTGFNTGELFF
cdr3_nt: TGTGCCAGCTTGACAGGGTTCAACACCGGGGAGCTGTTTTTT

d_call: NA
j_call: TRBJ2-1
v_call: TRBV5-4
clone_size: once
cdr3_aa: CASSKATNEQFF
cdr3_nt: TGTGCCAGCAGCAAAGCAACCAATGAGCAGTTCTTC

d_call: TRBD2
j_call: TRBJ2-2
v_call: TRBV27
clone_size: NA
cdr3_aa: CASSGLAANTGELFF
cdr3_nt: TGTGCCAGCAGTGGACTAGCGGCGAACACCGGGGAGCTGTTTTTT

d_call: NA
j_call: TRBJ1-4
v_call: TRBV9
clone_size: NA
cdr3_aa: CASSVGQRATNEKLFF
cdr3_nt: TGTGCCAGCAGCGTAGGGCAGCGTGCAACTAATGAAAAACTGTTTTTT

d_call: NA
j_call: TRBJ2-7
v_call: TRBV9
clone_size: NA
cdr3_aa: CASSGTHSDGGQYF
cdr3_nt: TGTGCCAGCAGCGGTACTCATTCCGACGGCGGCCAGTACTTC

d_call: TRBD1
j_call: TRBJ2-2
v_call: TRBV30
clone_size: NA
cdr3_aa: CAWSYRGIPQKGELFF
cdr3_nt: TGTGCCTGGAGTTACAGGGGCATCCCCCAGAAAGGGGAGCTGTTTTTT

d_call: NA
j_call: TRBJ1-1
v_call: TRBV5-1
clone_size: NA
cdr3_aa: CASSLETGRLNTEAFF
cdr3_nt: TGCGCCAGCAGCTTGGAGACGGGACGGCTGAACACTGAAGCTTTCTTT

d_call: NA
j_call: TRBJ2-2
v_call: TRBV27
clone_size: NA
cdr3_aa: CASSLSPRFPGELFF
cdr3_nt: TGTGCCAGCAGTTTATCCCCAAGGTTCCCCGGGGAGCTGTTTTTT

d_call: TRBD1
j_call: TRBJ1-4
v_call: TRBV18
clone_size: NA
cdr3_aa: CASSPGQATNEKLFF
cdr3_nt: TGTGCCAGCTCACCAGGACAGGCAACTAATGAAAAACTGTTTTTT

d_call: NA
j_call: TRBJ2-3
v_call: TRBV5-4
clone_size: NA
cdr3_aa: CASSSGSPTTQYF
cdr3_nt: TGTGCCAGCAGCTCGGGATCCCCGACTACGCAGTATTTT

d_call: NA
j_call: TRBJ2-1
v_call: TRBV7-8
clone_size: once
cdr3_aa: CASSLLIAPGLGDEQFF
cdr3_nt: TGTGCCAGCAGCTTATTGATAGCGCCGGGGCTCGGGGATGAGCAGTTCTTC

d_call: NA
j_call: TRBJ2-7
v_call: TRBV7-9
clone_size: NA
cdr3_aa: CASIGSATTSYEQYF
cdr3_nt: TGTGCCAGCATAGGGTCGGCGACAACCTCCTACGAGCAGTACTTC

d_call: TRBD1
j_call: TRBJ1-1
v_call: TRBV6-6
clone_size: NA
cdr3_aa: CASNYHRGPTEAFF
cdr3_nt: TGTGCCAGCAATTATCACAGGGGGCCCACTGAAGCTTTCTTT

d_call: NA
j_call: TRBJ1-2
v_call: TRBV5-1
clone_size: NA
cdr3_aa: CASSFGPTGYTF
cdr3_nt: TGCGCCAGCAGCTTTGGGCCTACGGGCTACACCTTC

d_call: NA
j_call: TRBJ2-3
v_call: TRBV28
clone_size: once
cdr3_aa: CASSPRGRYTDTQYF
cdr3_nt: TGTGCCAGCAGCCCACGGGGCAGATACACAGATACGCAGTATTTT

d_call: NA
j_call: TRBJ2-7
v_call: TRBV11-2
clone_size: NA
cdr3_aa: CASSLVWRDAYEQYF
cdr3_nt: TGTGCCAGCAGCTTAGTTTGGCGGGACGCCTACGAGCAGTACTTC

d_call: NA
j_call: TRBJ2-7
v_call: TRBV6-5
clone_size: NA
cdr3_aa: CASSYQGGNSYEQYF
cdr3_nt: TGTGCCAGCAGTTACCAGGGCGGGAACTCCTACGAGCAGTACTTC

d_call: NA
j_call: TRBJ2-7
v_call: TRBV19
clone_size: NA
cdr3_aa: CASSIGGRSIYEQYF
cdr3_nt: TGTGCCAGTAGTATAGGGGGACGGAGTATCTACGAGCAGTACTTC

d_call: TRBD1
j_call: TRBJ1-5
v_call: TRBV7-9
clone_size: NA
cdr3_aa: CASSSGQGVNQPQHF
cdr3_nt: TGTGCCAGCAGCTCGGGACAGGGGGTCAATCAGCCCCAGCATTTT

d_call: NA
j_call: TRBJ1-1
v_call: TRBV5-6
clone_size: once
cdr3_aa: CASSFETGLNTEAFF
cdr3_nt: TGTGCCAGCAGCTTTGAAACAGGGCTGAACACTGAAGCTTTCTTT

d_call: NA
j_call: TRBJ1-1
v_call: TRBV7-9
clone_size: NA
cdr3_aa: CASSPRRTLGNTEAFF
cdr3_nt: TGTGCCAGCAGCCCCCGGCGGACCCTCGGGAACACTGAAGCTTTCTTT

d_call: NA
j_call: TRBJ2-4
v_call: TRBV29-1
clone_size: NA
cdr3_aa: CSVEDAGTHLAKNIQYF
cdr3_nt: TGCAGCGTTGAAGACGCCGGGACACATCTAGCCAAAAACATTCAGTACTTC

d_call: NA
j_call: TRBJ2-1
v_call: TRBV7-9
clone_size: NA
cdr3_aa: CASSILSTGLRNEQFF
cdr3_nt: TGTGCCAGCAGCATCCTATCCACAGGGTTGAGAAATGAGCAGTTCTTC

d_call: NA
j_call: TRBJ2-1
v_call: TRBV10-2
clone_size: NA
cdr3_aa: CASSEFRGQLNEQFF
cdr3_nt: TGCGCCAGCAGTGAGTTTAGAGGGCAACTCAATGAGCAGTTCTTC

d_call: TRBD2
j_call: TRBJ2-3
v_call: TRBV5-1
clone_size: once
cdr3_aa: CASSLDGGTVTDTQYF
cdr3_nt: TGCGCCAGCAGCTTGGACGGGGGGACCGTGACAGATACGCAGTATTTT

d_call: NA
j_call: TRBJ1-1
v_call: TRBV27
clone_size: NA
cdr3_aa: CASSFPGGTEAFF
cdr3_nt: TGTGCCAGCAGTTTCCCGGGGGGCACTGAAGCTTTCTTT

d_call: NA
j_call: TRBJ1-1
v_call: TRBV7-3
clone_size: NA
cdr3_aa: CASSLTGRSNTEAFF
cdr3_nt: TGTGCCAGCAGCTTAACAGGACGGTCGAACACTGAAGCTTTCTTT